This TCR beta chain was recovered during a study of blood T cell repertoires in COVID-19. About the research overall: Acute and convalescent COVID-19 specimens originated in the United States, Italy and Spain.

Authors' processing steps: Reference gene primer amplification gave nucleated cell count estimates. Data came from immunoSEQ multiplex PCR; TCRdb stores just in-frame clones and leaves some out. V and J calls plus clone size are reproduced from that table; the DNA served to infer D and trimming. The repertoire has over 100,000 clones, 84% of them found once; the top ten carry approximately 3.5%. Clinical history reported by participants formed the basis on which cohorts were assigned. In Cohort 3, a recovered donor had either two negative PCRs, clearance, or symptom resolution. CDR1 and CDR2 from the germline V gene are KGHDR and SFDVKD. This CDR3 contains 15 residues. Germline trimming cut 0 bases from V and 6 bases from J; bases unmatched to any gene: 3.

Sequencing was performed on PBMCs or T cells enriched from blood (not recorded which). This sequence was found in a woman in her twenties or thirties who had recovered from COVID-19. The gene calls are TRBV24-1 and TRBJ2-2; 7 nucleotides align to TRBD2. CDR3 in DNA: TGTGCCACCAGTGATTTGCGAGGGAGGGCCGGGGAGCTGTTTTTT. Its protein is CATSDLRGRAGELFF.